These 14 T cell receptor beta chains were sequenced from one sample in a study of beta chain features in type 1 diabetes. Overall study results and limits: Moderate but significant shortening of TCRB CDR3s was recorded in all four CD4+ subsets from Type 1 diabetes patients.

For these TCRs, the target antigens are not known. Expressed TCRB transcripts were sequenced because the isolated RNA had all been reverse transcribed beforehand. Profiled with immunoSEQ multiplex PCR; TCRdb holds only in-frame clones, not every one. Of 240,000 or so clones listed, roughly 20% were seen once; the top ten hold 0.028%. The sequenced sample was naive CD4+ T cells from blood. The origin of the receptors is a woman between 40 and 55 years old with type 1 diabetes.

There are a few counts of this clone. The chain links TRBV28 to TRBJ2-1; TRBD2 agrees at 12 bases. Germline CDR1 and CDR2: MDHEN and SYDVKM. This CDR3 contains 17 residues. The ends lost 10 bases at V and 8 bases at J; junction bases unmatched: 18. CDR3 region: CAILGTSGRPRGDEQFF. CDR3 in DNA: TGTGCCATCTTAGGTACTAGCGGGAGGCCACGAGGAGATGAGCAGTTCTTC.

V usage is TRBV4-1 and J usage is TRBJ1-3; D is ambiguous. The CDR3 consists of 15 residues. Trimming took off 4 bases at V and 0 bases at J, with 10 bases between the two ends. CDR1 MGHRA and CDR2 YSYEKL come from the germline V gene. The CDR3 nucleotides read TGCGCCAGCAGCCTAGACATCTACTCTGGAAACACCATATATTTT. Protein sequence: CASSLDIYSGNTIYF.

Concerning this clone itself: The junction departs from the called germline gene at one end, perhaps through a read error. The chain joins TRBV25-1 to TRBJ1-1; 11 nucleotides align to TRBD1. The germline gives CDR1 MGHDK, CDR2 SYGVNS. This CDR3 comprises 16 residues. CDR3 protein: CASTLGQGARNAEAFF. In nucleotides, the CDR3 is TGTGCCAGCACCCTAGGACAGGGGGCTCGGAACGCTGAAGCTTTCTTT.

The genes are TRBV18 and TRBJ2-3; 9 bases agree with TRBD1. This CDR3 region has 16 residues. Per the germline V gene, CDR1 is KGHSH and CDR2 is LQKENI. The J segment lost 5 bases and the V segment lost 0 bases, leaving 6 bases of the junction unmatched. CDR3 DNA sequence: TGTGCCAGCTCACCACCGGGACAGGGAGGTGGAGATACGCAGTATTTT. This codes for CASSPPGQGGGDTQYF.

This clone was picked up a small number of times. J is TRBJ2-2 and V is TRBV30; maybe TRBD1 (5 bases). The CDR3 loop spans 12 amino acids. V lost 2 bases, J lost 6 bases, and 7 bases lay in between. Germline values: CDR1 GTSNPN, CDR2 SVGIG (reference sequence). CDR3 DNA sequence: TGTGCCTGGAGTTCAGGGTCCGGGGAGCTGTTTTTT. Amino acids: CAWSSGSGELFF.

The chain is built from TRBV5-1 and TRBJ2-7; D is unclear. Germline CDR1 and CDR2: SGHRS and YFSETQ. The V end lost 4 bases, the J end lost 6 bases, and 14 bases lay between the germline ends. This CDR3 contains 13 residues. CDR3 loop: CASSLDLRSEQYF. The CDR3 DNA reads TGCGCCAGCAGCCTGGACCTCCGCAGCGAGCAGTACTTC. The full variable domain, completed using reference TRBV5-1 and TRBJ2-7, is KAGVTQTPRYLIKTRGQQVTLSCSPISGHRSVSWYQQTPGQGLQFLFEYFSETQRNKGNFPGRFSGRQFSNSRSEMNVSTLELGDSALYLCASSLDLRSEQYFGPGTRLTVT.

The chain couples TRBV7-3 to TRBJ2-5; TRBD1 matches 7 bases. CDR3 length equals 14 residues. J lost 5 bases, V lost 4 bases, and 7 bases had no gene match. Germline V gene lookup returns CDR1 SGHTA and CDR2 FQGTGA. The CDR3 spells CASSWTGLGETQYF. The DNA of the CDR3 is TGTGCCAGCAGCTGGACAGGTCTGGGGGAGACCCAGTACTTC.

The V call is TRBV18, the J call TRBJ1-5, with D uncertain. Germline-derived CDR1 and CDR2 are KGHSH and LQKENI. The length of the CDR3 is 13 residues. V was trimmed by 4 bases and J by 3 bases, leaving 7 bases between them. CDR3 residues: CASSLHANQPQHF. The CDR3 nucleotides read TGTGCCAGCTCACTACACGCCAATCAGCCCCAGCATTTT.

This chain uses TRBV7-9 with TRBJ2-2, with TRBD2 as a possible D gene (7 bases). V was trimmed by 7 bases and J by 4 bases, leaving 19 bases between them. The germline V gene encodes CDR1 SEHNR and CDR2 FQNEAQ (reference sequence). CDR3 length: 16 residues. The CDR3, as DNA: TGTGCCAGCACCGAAGGGGGGGACTCAGCCACCGGGGAGCTGTTTTTT. This codes for CASTEGGDSATGELFF.

The chain is built from TRBV18 and TRBJ2-5; maybe TRBD1 (6 bases). V gave up 3 bases and J gave up 7 bases, with 12 bases separating them. The V gene's germline CDR1 is KGHSH and CDR2 LQKENI. The CDR3 length is 13 residues. The CDR3 nucleotides are TGTGCCAGCTCACCGGGGGCGATGGGGACCCAGTACTTC. The encoded protein is CASSPGAMGTQYF.

This clone was found a few times. V is TRBV5-1 and J is TRBJ2-1; 7 bases are a match to TRBD2. Trimming at V came to 6 bases and at J to 4 bases, leaving 10 bases not matched to a gene. This CDR3 has 15 amino acids. CDR1 and CDR2 (germline): SGHRS, YFSETQ. The CDR3 here is CASTPSGEIYNEQFF. The CDR3 nucleotides are TGCGCCAGCACCCCCAGCGGGGAGATTTACAATGAGCAGTTCTTC.

This clone was seen more than once but under ten times. The chain couples TRBV28 to TRBJ1-1; D uncertain. The CDR3 runs to 12 residues. CDR1 is MDHEN, CDR2 SYDVKM, per germline. V was shortened by 7 bases and J by 6 bases, with 12 bases between the two germline ends. The CDR3 loop is CASKLATAEAFF. The CDR3 DNA reads as TGTGCCAGCAAACTCGCTACCGCTGAAGCTTTCTTT.

This clone was detected a few times. The V gene is TRBV28, the J gene TRBJ2-7; TRBD2 matches at 10 bases. The V gene end was trimmed by 3 bases and the J gene end by 3 bases; junction bases not matched to a gene: 2. The germline CDR1 and CDR2 sequences are MDHEN and SYDVKM. This CDR3 has 14 amino acids. The CDR3 region has the DNA TGTGCCAGCAGTTTGGCTAGCGGGAGCTACGAGCAGTACTTC. It encodes CASSLASGSYEQYF.

V is TRBV6-5 and J is TRBJ1-2, with D unresolved. CDR1 and CDR2 from the germline V gene are MNHEY and SVGAGI. The CDR3 is made up of 14 amino acids. With 0 bases removed from V and 5 bases from J, the gap between germline ends came to 10 bases. This chain's CDR3 is CASSYSLGDYGYTF. In DNA form, the CDR3 reads TGTGCCAGCAGTTACTCACTAGGAGATTATGGCTACACCTTC.